The 4 T cell receptor beta chains given below trace back to one sample, sequenced in a study of cytomegalovirus exposure and HLA in healthy donors (dated by TCRdb to between 2016 and 2019). The library was produced with the immunoSEQ multiplex PCR assay. For the multiplex PCR, a mixture combining 60 forward primers for TCR Vbeta segments and 13 reverse primers for TCR Jbeta segments was used. The clones in this table, taken by TCRdb from immuneACCESS, are in-frame only. Not every clone is retained; where verified, under half of the shortfall comes from an unresolved V gene, and the cause of the rest is unknown. The sample profile shows about 140,000 clones; 75% of them were found once. Jointly, the top ten make up 3.3% of the sample. The sequenced material came from PBMCs. The source of these receptors is a man aged 40-50 years in good health and CMV-seronegative.

V usage is TRBV28 and J usage is TRBJ1-3, with 7 bases matching TRBD1. CDR1 is MDHEN and CDR2 is SYDVKM in the germline V gene. CDR3 length equals 14 residues. V lost 3 bases, J lost 4 bases, and 3 bases stayed unmatched. The CDR3 protein is CASSLAGGGNTIYF. The CDR3 bases are TGTGCCAGCAGTTTGGCAGGGGGAGGAAACACCATATATTTT.

This clone was recorded once. The rearrangement joins TRBV19 to TRBJ1-5; 7 bases are shared with TRBD1. CDR1 LNHDA and CDR2 SQIVND come from the germline V gene (reference sequence). The CDR3 runs 15 residues. V was clipped by 6 bases and J by 2 bases; unmatched bases: 7. CDR3 sequence: CASRDGQERNQPQHF. DNA for the CDR3: TGTGCCAGTAGAGACGGACAGGAGCGCAATCAGCCCCAGCATTTT.

V gene TRBV29-1 combines with J gene TRBJ1-1, with no clear D. CDR1 and CDR2 from the germline V gene are SQVTM and ANQGSEA. CDR3 length equals 10 residues. The ends were cut back, 7 bases at V and 8 bases at J, with 11 bases in the middle. CDR3 nucleotide sequence: TGCAGCGGAGGCGGCACCGAAGCTTTCTTT. It codes for CSGGGTEAFF. The complete variable domain, with remaining parts taken from reference TRBV29-1 and TRBJ1-1, reads SAVISQKPSRDICQRGTSLTIQCQVDSQVTMMFWYRQQPGQSLTLIATANQGSEATYESGFVIDKFPISRPNLTFSTLTVSNMSPEDSSIYLCSGGGTEAFFGQGTRLTVV.

This clone ranks as medium-sized. This rearrangement joins TRBV11-1 to TRBJ2-1; maybe TRBD2 (5 bases). Between the trimmed V and J ends, which lost 5 bases and 5 bases, there was a span of 25 bases. Germline assignment: CDR1 SGHAT and CDR2 FQDESV (reference sequence). The CDR3 is made up of 18 amino acids. The CDR3 loop is CASSLNAYRGSLHNEQFF. The CDR3 DNA sequence: TGTGCCAGCAGCCTCAACGCTTACAGAGGGTCACTACACAATGAGCAGTTCTTC.